The entry below gives a single T cell receptor (beta chain) sequence along with its context. V dropped 5 bases and J dropped 7; count of bases not matched to a gene: 5. There are 13 residues in the CDR3. Germline loops: CDR1 SGHAT, CDR2 FQNNGV. As processed by the authors: Counts of nucleated cells, estimated from reference gene primer amplification, were obtained. Sequenced by immunoSEQ multiplex PCR; TCRdb stores in-frame clones only, minus some. V and J calls and clone size are given by that table; D and trimming were obtained from the DNA. The data contain over 200,000 clones, roughly 87% of them singletons. The data belong to a study of blood T cell repertoires in COVID-19. Study summary: The samples span acute and convalescent COVID-19 from the United States, Italy and Spain. In each case, the material was cDNA or gDNA derived from T cells, B-cell-depleted T cells, or PBMCs.

The V gene is TRBV11-2, the J gene TRBJ1-1; 9 bases are shared with TRBD1. The receptor was isolated from a man aged 35-49 years with active or convalescent COVID-19. Sequenced sample: peripheral blood. CDR3 residues: CASSPDRGYEAFF. The CDR3 DNA reads as TGTGCCAGCAGCCCGGACAGGGGATATGAAGCTTTCTTT.